This T cell receptor (beta chain) was retrieved from a study of control samples from healthy donors and cancer patients. This table comes from immunoSEQ multiplex PCR, and its TCRdb copy is limited to in-frame clones, with some not included. The table lists about 140,000 clones, approximately 88% of them singletons. The CDR3 runs to 14 residues. Germline CDR1 LNHDA, CDR2 SQIVND (reference sequence). J was trimmed by 6 bases and V by 6 bases; bases with no gene match: 8. The sequenced sample consisted of blood. This TCR was recovered from a man aged 25-40 years in good health. The gene calls are TRBV19 and TRBJ2-1; 7 nucleotides line up with TRBD2. This CDR3 is CASRTGGGPNEQFF. As DNA, the CDR3 is TGTGCCAGTAGGACTGGGGGGGGTCCCAATGAGCAGTTCTTC. The full variable domain, completed using reference TRBV19 and TRBJ2-1, is DGGITQSPKYLFRKEGQNVTLSCEQNLNHDAMYWYRQDPGQGLRLIYYSQIVNDFQKGDIAEGYSVSREKKESFPLTVTSAQKNPTAFYLCASRTGGGPNEQFFGPGTRLTVL.